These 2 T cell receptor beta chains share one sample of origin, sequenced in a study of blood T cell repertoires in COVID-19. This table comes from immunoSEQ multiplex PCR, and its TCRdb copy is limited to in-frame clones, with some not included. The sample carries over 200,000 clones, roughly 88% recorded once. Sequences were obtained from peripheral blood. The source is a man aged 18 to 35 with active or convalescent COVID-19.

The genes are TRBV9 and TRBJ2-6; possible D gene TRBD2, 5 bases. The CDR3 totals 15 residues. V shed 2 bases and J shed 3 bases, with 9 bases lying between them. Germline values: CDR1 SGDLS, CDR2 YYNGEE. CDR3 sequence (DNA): TGTGCCAGCAGCGTTTCGGGGAATGGGGCCAACGTCCTGACTTTC. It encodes CASSVSGNGANVLTF.

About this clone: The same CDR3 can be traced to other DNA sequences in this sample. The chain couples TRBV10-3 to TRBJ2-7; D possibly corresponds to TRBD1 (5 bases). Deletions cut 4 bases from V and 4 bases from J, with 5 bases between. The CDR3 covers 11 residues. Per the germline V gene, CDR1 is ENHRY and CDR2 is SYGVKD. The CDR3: CAISGQYEQYF. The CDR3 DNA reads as TGTGCCATCAGTGGACAGTACGAGCAGTACTTC.